These 9 T cell receptor beta chains were all obtained from the same sample, sequenced in a study of T cells in Graves' hyperthyroidism and ophthalmopathy (dated by TCRdb to between 2017 and 2020). Library creation used multiplex PCR. The instrument given in TCRdb is Illumina HiSeq 2000. Amplification of TCR beta CDR3 regions was carried out from RNA transcripts. A first-round RT-PCR of the TCR CDR3 used the HTBI primer set with the Qiagen OneStep RT-PCR kit. The public reads were quality trimmed at Q25 with fastp and then assembled into clones with MiXCR by TCRdb, keeping productive beta chains. Rows with one shared CDR3 protein collapse into an entry with the most common genes and DNA. The sample profile shows 450,000 to 700,000 distinct CDR3 sequences; around 46% of them were found once. The ten biggest clones cover around a fifth of the sample. The sample comprised peripheral blood or thyroid tissue (not recorded which). Receptors originate from an adult woman with Graves' disease, either hyperthyroidism or ophthalmopathy (not recorded which).

The genes are TRBV4-2 and TRBJ2-7; D unclear. Germline-derived CDR1 and CDR2 are LGHNA and YNFKEQ. The CDR3 consists of 14 residues. Between the trimmed V and J ends, which lost 2 bases and 2 bases, there was a span of 10 bases. The CDR3 region is CASSQKIHPYEQYF. The DNA of the CDR3 is TGTGCCAGCAGCCAAAAGATTCATCCCTACGAGCAGTACTTC.

In the case of this clonotype: Germline and junction disagree at one end, which may indicate a read error. The chain couples TRBV5-1 to TRBJ2-5; 8 bases align to TRBD1. The CDR3 is 15 amino acids. Germline CDR1 reads SGHRS; CDR2 reads YFSETQ. CDR3 loop: CASSADRAPQETQYF. The CDR3 DNA follows: TGTGCCAGCAGCGCGGACAGGGCACCCCAAGAGACCCAGTACTTC.

This clonotype came up many times. This chain links TRBV19 with TRBJ1-1; weak D call: TRBD1 (5 bases). Trimming removed 2 bases at V and 1 base at J, with 17 bases between. From germline, CDR1 is LNHDA and CDR2 SQIVND (reference sequence). The CDR3 is 17 amino acids. This chain's CDR3 is CASSIIASATANTEAFF. The DNA for the CDR3 is TGTGCCAGTAGTATAATTGCGTCTGCGACAGCGAACACTGAAGCTTTCTTT.

As to this clonotype: A much larger clone lies a single base off, so this may be a read error. The gene calls are TRBV19 and TRBJ2-7; D is undetermined. The CDR3 consists of 14 residues. Germline V gene lookup returns CDR1 LNHDA and CDR2 SQIVND (reference sequence). The CDR3 region has the DNA TGTGTCAGTATGGGCCGGTTTAAAGAGTACGAGCAGTACTTC. This encodes CVSMGRFKEYEQYF.

The rearrangement joins TRBV10-3 to TRBJ1-4, with 9 bases aligning to TRBD1. CDR3 length equals 17 residues. Trimming at V came to 5 bases and at J to 4 bases, leaving 11 bases not matched to a gene. The V gene's germline CDR1 is ENHRY and CDR2 SYGVKD. Written as DNA, the CDR3 is TGTGCCATCAGTATACAGGGGACAGGGAGACTTAATGAAAAACTGTTTTTT. Protein: CAISIQGTGRLNEKLFF.

The CDR3 is CASSARRQGAYNSPLHF. The CDR3 DNA reads as TGTGCCAGCAGTGCTAGGCGACAGGGGGCCTATAATTCACCCCTCCACTTT. The chain uses TRBV2 and TRBJ1-6; TRBD1 agrees at 9 bases. There are 17 residues in the CDR3. The germline gives CDR1 SNHLY, CDR2 FYNNEI. Unmatched junction bases numbered 6, after V lost 4 bases and J lost 2 bases.

A remark on this clonotype: The junction and the germline gene differ at one end; a read error may be behind it. The chain links TRBV10-3 to TRBJ1-5; TRBD1 matches at 8 bases. Germline V CDR1 and CDR2: ENHRY, SYGVKD. The CDR3 contains 14 residues. CDR3 in amino acids: CATSDPTGGQPQHF. The CDR3 region has the DNA TGTGCCACCAGTGATCCTACAGGGGGTCAGCCCCAGCATTTT.

The rearrangement uses TRBV7-2 and TRBJ2-5; 7 nucleotides agree with TRBD1. The CDR3 runs to 15 residues. From germline, CDR1 is SGHTA and CDR2 FQGNSA. With V trimmed by 5 bases and J by 7 bases, 13 bases remained unmatched. The CDR3 nucleotides are TGTGCCAGCAGCCGTGGGACAGCCGTTCTTGGGACCCAGTACTTC. Translated: CASSRGTAVLGTQYF.

This chain joins TRBV5-1 and TRBJ2-5, with 7 bases lining up with TRBD2. The junction had 5 bases not matched to a gene; V was cut back by 4 bases and J by 5 bases. The length of the CDR3 is 13 residues. Germline V lookup: CDR1 SGHRS, CDR2 YFSETQ. CDR3 protein: CASSTWGGETQYF. The DNA for the CDR3 is TGCGCCAGCAGCACCTGGGGGGGTGAGACCCAGTACTTC.